The clone carrying this T cell receptor (beta chain) was counted a few times. The antigen remains undetermined. These donors counted as nominally healthy when sampled, but unrecorded immune exposures were likely. This entry comes from a study of cytomegalovirus exposure and HLA in healthy donors. Turning to the study itself: Around 85 million unique TCR sequences came from HLA-typed donors in an early release.

PCR used 60 Vbeta primers and 13 Jbeta primers. The method was immunoSEQ multiplex PCR; TCRdb's version includes in-frame clones alone and lacks a portion of them. The sample contains some 150,000 clones, around 80% of which appear only once. Germline CDR1 and CDR2: MNHNS and SASEGT. V was trimmed by 2 bases and J by 0 bases, leaving 17 bases between them. The CDR3 runs 18 residues. Study-level points and caveats: Researchers counted over 150 TCR beta chains as cytomegalovirus-associated. Rare TCR sequences predominated, though certain public TCRs were found in many donors.

The sequenced sample consisted of PBMCs. V and J are TRBV6-1 and TRBJ2-4, with D maybe TRBD2 (6 bases). The receptor's source is a woman in her 30s in good health and CMV-seropositive. Here the CDR3 DNA reads TGTGCCAGCAGTGAAAGACGCGGCGGGGATTCAGCCAAAAACATTCAGTACTTC. Its translation is CASSERRGGDSAKNIQYF.